Below are 8 T cell receptor beta chains sequenced from a single sample in a study of molecular identifiers for immune sequencing clone quantification. TCRdb recomputed calls from the PCR reads with MiXCR, one row per CDR3 protein. Among some 96,000 distinct CDR3 sequences listed, 24% were seen once. Material: naive CD8+ T cells from blood, with Jurkat cell RNA spiked in. Subset in this sample: FACS-sorted CD8+CD4-CCR7+CD45RA+ naive T cells. The receptors were sampled from a human donor in good health. Some libraries in this study had Jurkat cell RNA spiked in.

This clonotype was counted many times. The chain combines TRBV6-2 or TRBV6-3 with TRBJ2-2; 7 bases are a match to TRBD2. Per germline, CDR1 MNHEY and CDR2 SVGEGT. The CDR3 spans 15 residues. V shed 4 bases and J 0 bases; nucleotides not matched to a gene: 2. The CDR3 sequence: CASSLLASNTGELFF. The CDR3 coding sequence is TGTGCCAGCAGTTTACTAGCGTCGAACACCGGGGAGCTGTTTTTT.

In regard to this clonotype: A single base separates this from a much larger clone, so it may be a read error. J is TRBJ1-3 and V is TRBV7-9; no firm D call. Germline CDR1 reads SEHNR; CDR2 reads FQNEAQ (reference sequence). The CDR3 consists of 13 residues. This chain's CDR3 is CASRGATGNAIYF. CDR3 nucleotide sequence: TGTGCCAGCAGAGGCGCCACTGGAAACGCCATATATTTT.

This clonotype was detected ten times or more. The chain uses TRBV7-2 and TRBJ2-1; 7 bases line up with TRBD1. Germline CDR1 is SGHTA and CDR2 is FQGNSA. The J segment lost 5 bases and the V segment lost 5 bases, leaving 9 bases of the junction unmatched. This CDR3 contains 15 residues. CDR3 protein: CASSPGQPIDNEQFF. In DNA form, the CDR3 reads TGTGCCAGCAGCCCGGGACAGCCCATCGACAATGAGCAGTTCTTC.

On this clonotype: One junction end disagrees with the germline gene, perhaps due to a read error. The J gene is TRBJ2-7, the V gene TRBV5-1; D remains unclear. The CDR3 has 13 amino acids. In germline, CDR1 is SGHRS, CDR2 YFSETQ. CDR3 DNA: TGCGCCAGCAGCTTGGGGCAGTCCTACGGGCAGTACTTC. This translates into CASSLGQSYGQYF.

This clonotype was picked up a small number of times. The rearrangement links TRBV7-9 to TRBJ2-7; possibly TRBD2 for D (6 bases). The CDR3 has 12 residues. Germline V gene data show CDR1 as SEHNR and CDR2 as FQNEAQ (reference sequence). The V end lost 6 bases, the J end lost 6 bases, and 12 bases lay between the germline ends. The CDR3 region is CASSFGGLEQYF. The CDR3 DNA reads as TGTGCCAGCAGTTTTGGAGGGCTCGAGCAGTACTTC.

Only a few counts were recorded for this clonotype. The rearrangement links TRBV20-1 to TRBJ2-3; D is unclear. V lost 6 bases and J 3 bases, leaving 13 bases between the germline ends. The CDR3 consists of 13 residues. From germline, CDR1 is DFQATT and CDR2 SNEGSKA (reference sequence). The CDR3 DNA reads TGCAGTGCCGAGAGATCCTTGACAGATACGCAGTATTTT. Translating gives CSAERSLTDTQYF.

This clonotype was detected many times. The J gene is TRBJ2-3, the V gene TRBV6-2 or TRBV6-3, with TRBD2 identical over 9 bases. This CDR3 is built from 16 residues. Germline V gene lookup returns CDR1 MNHEY and CDR2 SVGEGT. The trim removed 2 bases at V and 1 base at J, leaving 4 bases unmatched. CDR3 sequence: CASSYGLAGRTDTQYF. The CDR3 region has the DNA TGTGCCAGCAGTTACGGCCTAGCGGGACGCACAGATACGCAGTATTTT.

The J gene is TRBJ2-2, the V gene TRBV7-9, with D maybe TRBD1 (6 bases). The V gene lost 3 bases and the J gene lost 0 bases, with 11 bases spanning the gap. CDR1 and CDR2 (germline): SEHNR, FQNEAQ (reference sequence). The CDR3 extends over 16 amino acids. The CDR3 here is CASSFIDRTNTGELFF. In DNA, the CDR3 is TGTGCCAGCAGCTTTATCGACAGGACGAACACCGGGGAGCTGTTTTTT.